Listed here are 5 T cell receptor beta chains from one sample, sequenced in a study of CD8 T cells in ankylosing spondylitis. These receptors lack a known antigen. TCRdb re-analysed the 5' RACE reads in MiXCR, keeping a single row per CDR3 protein. The data contain almost 400,000 distinct CDR3 sequences, about 22% of them singletons. Points from the study as a whole: For ankylosing spondylitis blood, a TCR beta motif of several highly homologous variants appeared characteristic.

Specimen: blood, either unsorted or a sorted T cell fraction (not recorded which). The receptors originated from a male donor with ankylosing spondylitis.

J is TRBJ2-5 and V is TRBV7-2, with D perhaps matching TRBD2 (5 bases). This CDR3 comprises 14 residues. The V end lost 7 bases, the J end lost 5 bases, and 17 bases lay between the germline ends. Germline lookup yields CDR1 SGHTA and CDR2 FQGNSA. CDR3 DNA: TGTGCCAGCACCTCTGGACGAGGGCTGGAGACCCAGTACTTC. Translated: CASTSGRGLETQYF.

The rearrangement joins TRBV7-9 to TRBJ2-2; TRBD1 might be the D (6 bases). CDR1 and CDR2 (germline): SEHNR, FQNEAQ (reference sequence). The CDR3 sequence is 17 residues long. With 1 base removed from V and 0 bases from J, the gap between germline ends came to 12 bases. As DNA, the CDR3 is TGTGCCAGCAGCTTAGGGGTGACAGGATCGAACACCGGGGAGCTGTTTTTT. The encoded protein is CASSLGVTGSNTGELFF.

This chain links TRBV5-1 with TRBJ2-7, with D hard to call. In germline, CDR1 is SGHRS, CDR2 YFSETQ. The CDR3 runs 12 residues. Trimming cost V 2 bases and J 4 bases, with 7 bases left between them. The CDR3 DNA reads as TGCGCCAGCAGCTTTCCAGATTACGAGCAGTACTTC. Protein sequence: CASSFPDYEQYF. The whole variable domain, remainder taken from reference TRBV5-1 and TRBJ2-7, is KAGVTQTPRYLIKTRGQQVTLSCSPISGHRSVSWYQQTPGQGLQFLFEYFSETQRNKGNFPGRFSGRQFSNSRSEMNVSTLELGDSALYLCASSFPDYEQYFGPGTRLTVT.

The chain is built from TRBV10-3 and TRBJ2-7; 10 bases align to TRBD1. Germline V gene data show CDR1 as ENHRY and CDR2 as SYGVKD. V was pared by 5 bases and J by 0 bases, with 4 bases of the junction left unmatched. The CDR3 contains 15 residues. The CDR3 is CAISKGQGVSYEQYF. The CDR3 nucleotides read TGTGCCATCAGTAAAGGACAGGGGGTCTCCTACGAGCAGTACTTC.

The table lists this clonotype with a few counts. The rearrangement links TRBV19 to TRBJ2-3; 10 bases match TRBD1. CDR3 length equals 16 residues. Germline CDR1 reads LNHDA; CDR2 reads SQIVND (reference sequence). V shed 10 bases, J shed 6 bases, and the junction held 16 bases outside the gene matches. For the CDR3, the DNA is TGTGCCACTGCAATATCCGGGACAGGGGTTTCCGATACGCAGTATTTT. The encoded protein is CATAISGTGVSDTQYF.